A single sample gave rise to the 14 T cell receptor beta chains below, sequenced in a study of post-analysis software for immune sequencing data (dated by TCRdb to between 2014 and 2017). The library was obtained by PCR. TCRdb shows the sequencer as Illumina HiSeq 2500. To reduce PCR and sequencing biases, unique molecular identifiers were incorporated into the TCR beta cDNA libraries. TCRdb trimmed the raw reads at Q25, called clones with MiXCR and kept productive beta chains. Rows are unified per CDR3 protein, each entry keeping the most common DNA and genes. Here the sample has 820,000 or so distinct CDR3 sequences; roughly 58% occur a single time. The ten largest clonotypes hold approximately 4.2% of the sample. What the work shows at the level of the full study, not this receptor alone: Significantly higher frequencies in patients than in controls were found for about five TRBV segments, including TRBV5-6, TRBV5-1 and TRBV20-1.

No antigen has been assigned to these receptors. Material: blood. The source of these receptors is a girl aged 10 to 17 with multiple sclerosis.

This clonotype was observed once. The rearrangement joins TRBV5-1 to TRBJ2-1; 7 bases fit TRBD1. V dropped 8 bases and J dropped 3; count of bases not matched to a gene: 11. CDR3 length: 15 amino acids. CDR1 is SGHRS, CDR2 YFSETQ, per germline. The CDR3 loop reads CASSLQTGNYNEQFF. CDR3 coding DNA: TGCGCCAGTTCGTTACAGACAGGGAACTACAATGAGCAGTTCTTC.

The chain has TRBV7-9 and TRBJ2-1; 9 nucleotides align to TRBD2. The trim removed 3 bases at V and 9 bases at J, leaving 21 bases unmatched. Per germline, CDR1 SEHNR and CDR2 FQNEAQ (reference sequence). This CDR3 comprises 19 residues. The CDR3 coding sequence is TGTGCCAGCAGCTTCTACGCCGGGACTAGCTCCCGGGGGAGTACTGAGCAGTTCTTC. Encoded protein: CASSFYAGTSSRGSTEQFF.

This chain joins TRBV18 and TRBJ2-6, with D possibly being TRBD1 (5 bases). The germline gives CDR1 KGHSH, CDR2 LQKENI. The CDR3 sequence is 16 residues long. V was cut by 2 bases and J by 4 bases, with 12 bases left in between. The CDR3 nucleotides read TGTGCCAGCTCACCATGGTCCAGGGCCGGGGCCAACGTCCTGACTTTC. This encodes CASSPWSRAGANVLTF.

The rearrangement joins TRBV3-1 to TRBJ2-6; perhaps TRBD2 as D (6 bases). Trimming stripped 6 bases from V and 0 bases from J, with 15 bases between. The CDR3 is 17 residues long. Germline V gene data show CDR1 as LGHDT and CDR2 as YNNKEL (reference sequence). The DNA of the CDR3 is TGTGCCAGCAGTTGGGGTAGCGGCCTCTCTGGGGCCAACGTCCTGACTTTC. It is translated as CASSWGSGLSGANVLTF.

The chain recombines TRBV7-3 with TRBJ2-1; D call uncertain. Trimming took 4 bases from V and 10 from J, leaving 14 bases between them. Per the germline V gene, CDR1 is SGHTA and CDR2 is FQGTGA. CDR3 length equals 13 residues. CDR3 protein: CASSSSPLEEQFF. For the CDR3, the DNA is TGTGCCAGCAGCTCTTCCCCTCTAGAAGAGCAGTTCTTC.

V gene TRBV6-5 combines with J gene TRBJ2-7; D is uncertain. The CDR3 spans 15 residues. The V and J ends lost 5 bases and 0 bases respectively, with 14 bases between them. The germline gives CDR1 MNHEY, CDR2 SVGAGI. Here the CDR3 DNA reads TGTGCCAGCAGTCGAGACGGGCAGTCCTCCTACGAGCAGTACTTC. It yields the protein CASSRDGQSSYEQYF.

CDR3 region: CSTGPSQETQYF. The CDR3 nucleotides read TGCAGCACCGGACCGAGCCAAGAGACCCAGTACTTC. The gene calls are TRBV29-1 and TRBJ2-5; no reliable D call. Germline V CDR1 and CDR2: SQVTM, ANQGSEA. Trimming removed 8 bases at V and 1 base at J, with 11 bases between. The CDR3 runs to 12 residues. Combining the CDR3 with reference TRBV29-1 and TRBJ2-5 gives the whole variable domain SAVISQKPSRDICQRGTSLTIQCQVDSQVTMMFWYRQQPGQSLTLIATANQGSEATYESGFVIDKFPISRPNLTFSTLTVSNMSPEDSSIYLCSTGPSQETQYFGPGTRLLVL.

The chain joins TRBV12-3 or TRBV12-4 to TRBJ2-1; D uncertain. V shed 6 bases and J shed 6 bases, with 15 bases lying between them. The CDR3 sequence is 14 residues long. CDR3 in amino acids: CASSRSGIGNEQFF. CDR3 sequence (DNA): TGTGCCAGCAGCCGATCCGGCATAGGCAATGAGCAGTTCTTC.

Comments on this clonotype: At one boundary the junction diverges from the germline segment, which might be a read error. The chain recombines TRBV5-1 with TRBJ2-3; D remains unclear. CDR1 is SGHRS and CDR2 is YFSETQ in the germline V gene. This CDR3 has 14 amino acids. The CDR3 loop reads CASSLTATADMQYF. The CDR3 coding sequence is TGCGCCAGCAGCTTGACCGCAACCGCAGATATGCAGTATTTT.

This clonotype showed up just a few times. CDR3 sequence (DNA): TGTGCCATCCGGGCGGGAGGTGTTTCTAATGAGCAGTTCTTC. Its translation: CAIRAGGVSNEQFF. The chain has TRBV10-3 and TRBJ2-1; 8 bases agree with TRBD2. Losses at the gene ends were 8 bases for V and 7 bases for J; bases not matched to a gene: 10. Germline CDR1 ENHRY, CDR2 SYGVKD. This CDR3 contains 14 residues.

The gene calls are TRBV5-1 and TRBJ2-4; the D is unclear. The germline V gene encodes CDR1 SGHRS and CDR2 YFSETQ. Trimming removed 3 bases from V and 7 bases from J, with 17 bases in between. The CDR3 has 15 amino acids. The CDR3 DNA is TGCGCCAGCAGCTCATTCGGGTTGGCGGCTAACATTCAGTACTTC. As protein: CASSSFGLAANIQYF.

J is TRBJ2-7 and V is TRBV20-1; 7 nucleotides agree with TRBD2. V was clipped by 6 bases and J by 0 bases; unmatched bases: 8. The CDR3 runs 14 residues. CDR1 DFQATT and CDR2 SNEGSKA come from the germline V gene (reference sequence). CDR3: CSASTSDYSYEQYF. DNA for the CDR3: TGCAGTGCCAGTACTAGCGACTACTCCTACGAGCAGTACTTC.

This chain connects TRBV4-1 to TRBJ1-5; no clear D. CDR1 is MGHRA and CDR2 is YSYEKL in the germline V gene. V was pared by 0 bases and J by 5 bases, with 11 bases between. The CDR3 covers 15 residues. The CDR3 reads CASSQDVGVHQPQHF. The CDR3 DNA is TGCGCCAGCAGCCAAGATGTGGGAGTGCATCAGCCCCAGCATTTT.

The CDR3 DNA reads as TGTGCCAGCAGTACGGACAGGCTACAAGAGACCCAGTACTTC. As protein: CASSTDRLQETQYF. This chain uses TRBV12-3 or TRBV12-4 with TRBJ2-5; the match to TRBD1 covers 7 bases. The CDR3 spans 14 residues. V lost 5 bases and J lost 2; bases outside the gene matches: 5.